The subject of this entry is one T cell receptor beta chain. Deletions cut 8 bases from V and 6 bases from J, with 14 bases between. There are 14 residues in the CDR3. Germline V gene sequence: CDR1 MNHNY, CDR2 SVGAGI (reference sequence). This entry is derived from a study of blood T cell repertoires in COVID-19. Turning to the study itself: Samples taken during acute and convalescent COVID-19 were collected in the United States, Italy and Spain. Sources were T cells, B-cell-depleted T cells, or PBMCs; the material itself was cDNA or gDNA.

Authors' data handling: Quantification of nucleated cells was approximated via reference gene primer amplification. Some clones are missing from TCRdb's copy, which holds only in-frame ones; the method was immunoSEQ multiplex PCR. V and J calls and clone size come straight from that table; D and trimming were deduced from the DNA. Of more than 70,000 clones listed, 86% are singletons. V and J are TRBV6-6 and TRBJ1-6; D unresolved. The specimen was peripheral blood. This receptor was obtained from a man in his sixties with acute or convalescent COVID-19. The CDR3 bases are TGTGCCAGCGTAGAGGGATGGAGTAATTCACCCCTCCACTTT. Translation: CASVEGWSNSPLHF.